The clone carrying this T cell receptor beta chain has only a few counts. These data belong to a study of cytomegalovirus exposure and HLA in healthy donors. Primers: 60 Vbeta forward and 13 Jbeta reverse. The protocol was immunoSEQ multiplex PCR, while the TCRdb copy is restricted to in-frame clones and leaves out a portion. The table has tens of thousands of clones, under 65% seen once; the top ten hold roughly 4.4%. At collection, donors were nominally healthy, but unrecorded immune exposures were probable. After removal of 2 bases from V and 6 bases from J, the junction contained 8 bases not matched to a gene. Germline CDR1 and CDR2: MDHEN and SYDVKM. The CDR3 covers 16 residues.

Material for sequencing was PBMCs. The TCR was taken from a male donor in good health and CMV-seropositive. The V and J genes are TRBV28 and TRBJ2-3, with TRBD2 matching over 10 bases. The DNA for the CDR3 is TGTGCCAGCAGTTTAATACTAGCGGGGAATAGGGATACGCAGTATTTT. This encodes CASSLILAGNRDTQYF.